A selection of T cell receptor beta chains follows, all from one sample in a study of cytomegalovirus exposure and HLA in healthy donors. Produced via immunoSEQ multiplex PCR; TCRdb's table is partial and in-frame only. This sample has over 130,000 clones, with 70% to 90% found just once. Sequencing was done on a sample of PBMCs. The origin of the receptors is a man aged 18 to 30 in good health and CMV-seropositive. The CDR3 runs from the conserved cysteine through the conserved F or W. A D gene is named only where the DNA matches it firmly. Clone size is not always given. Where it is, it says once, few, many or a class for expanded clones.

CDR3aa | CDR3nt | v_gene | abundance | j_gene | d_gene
CASRTTPGDHEQYF | TGTGCCAGCAGAACTACTCCGGGGGACCACGAGCAGTACTTC | TRBV11-2 | large | TRBJ2-7 | .
CASSARQGKRNTIYF | TGTGCCAGCAGCGCCCGACAGGGAAAACGGAACACCATATATTTT | TRBV7-8 | . | TRBJ1-3 | TRBD1
CASSLDGGVLTQYF | TGCGCCAGCAGCTTGGACGGCGGGGTGTTGACCCAGTACTTC | TRBV5-1 | . | TRBJ2-5 | .
CASSLTPAQPNTEAFF | TGTGCCAGCAGTTTAACCCCCGCACAGCCCAACACTGAAGCTTTCTTT | TRBV27 | . | TRBJ1-1 | .
CASSQTRGPGNTIYF | TGTGCCAGCAGCCAAACCAGGGGGCCGGGAAACACCATATATTTT | TRBV4-2 | . | TRBJ1-3 | TRBD1
CASSEGPDSLTEAFF | TGTGCCAGCAGTGAAGGACCCGACAGTTTAACTGAAGCTTTCTTT | TRBV6-1 | . | TRBJ1-1 | .
CASRERAWTGNEQYF | TGTGCAAGTCGGGAGCGAGCCTGGACAGGGAACGAGCAGTACTTC | TRBV12-2 | . | TRBJ2-7 | .
CASSYGTGGSEAFF | TGCGCCAGCAGCTACGGGACAGGGGGAAGTGAAGCTTTCTTT | TRBV5-1 | . | TRBJ1-1 | TRBD1
CASSSDRGTEAFF | TGTGCCAGCAGCTCCGACAGGGGCACTGAAGCTTTCTTT | TRBV5-4 | . | TRBJ1-1 | TRBD1
CASSPGLAEQETQYF | TGTGCCAGCAGCCCGGGACTAGCGGAACAAGAGACCCAGTACTTC | TRBV7-2 | . | TRBJ2-5 | TRBD2
CATSRGPASGGYNEQFF | TGTGCCACCTCGAGAGGCCCCGCTAGCGGGGGATACAATGAGCAGTTCTTC | TRBV5-6 | . | TRBJ2-1 | TRBD2
CASSLTGNTEAFF | TGTGCCAGCAGTCTGACAGGGAACACTGAAGCTTTCTTT | TRBV27 | . | TRBJ1-1 | .
CASGVGIRYGYTF | TGTGCCAGTGGCGTCGGGATTCGATATGGCTACACCTTC | TRBV19 | few | TRBJ1-2 | .
CASSWPGQGYEQYF | TGTGCCAGCAGCTGGCCGGGACAGGGCTACGAGCAGTACTTC | TRBV5-6 | . | TRBJ2-7 | TRBD1
CASTDTGGTDTQYF | TGTGCCAGTACTGATACAGGGGGCACAGATACGCAGTATTTT | TRBV9 | . | TRBJ2-3 | TRBD1